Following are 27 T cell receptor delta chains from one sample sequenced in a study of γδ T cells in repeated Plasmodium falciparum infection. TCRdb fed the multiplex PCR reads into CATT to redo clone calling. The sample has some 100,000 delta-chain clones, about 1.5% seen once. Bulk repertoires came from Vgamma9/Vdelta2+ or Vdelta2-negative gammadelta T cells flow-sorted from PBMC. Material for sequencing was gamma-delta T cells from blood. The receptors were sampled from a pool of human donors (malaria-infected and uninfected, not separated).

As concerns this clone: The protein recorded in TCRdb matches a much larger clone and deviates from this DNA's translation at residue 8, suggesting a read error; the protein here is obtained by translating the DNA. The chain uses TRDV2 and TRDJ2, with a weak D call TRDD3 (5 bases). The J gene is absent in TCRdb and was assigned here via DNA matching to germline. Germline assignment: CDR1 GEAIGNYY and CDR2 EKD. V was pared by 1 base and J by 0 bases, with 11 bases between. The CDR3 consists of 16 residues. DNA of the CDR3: TGTGCCTGTGACACGAAGGGGAAAGCTTTGACAGCACAACTCTTCTTT. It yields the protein CACDTKGKALTAQLFF.

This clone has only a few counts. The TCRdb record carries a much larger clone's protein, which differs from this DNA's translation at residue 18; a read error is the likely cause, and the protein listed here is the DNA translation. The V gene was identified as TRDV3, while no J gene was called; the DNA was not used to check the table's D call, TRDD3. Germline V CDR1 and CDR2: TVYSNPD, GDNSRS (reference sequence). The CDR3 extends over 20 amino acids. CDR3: CAFGSSFAYWGISETDKPIF. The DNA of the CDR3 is TGTGCCTTTGGGTCTTCTTTCGCGTACTGGGGGATAAGTGAAACCGATAAACCCATCTTT.

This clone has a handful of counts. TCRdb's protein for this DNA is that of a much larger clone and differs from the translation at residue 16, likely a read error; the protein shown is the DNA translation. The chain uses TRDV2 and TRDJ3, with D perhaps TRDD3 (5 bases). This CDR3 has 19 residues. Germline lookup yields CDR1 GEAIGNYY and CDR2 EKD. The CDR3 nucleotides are TGTGCCTGTGACACCGCGGGGGGCCCAAGCTCCTGGGACACCCGACGGATGTTTTTC. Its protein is CACDTAGGPSSWDTRRMFF.

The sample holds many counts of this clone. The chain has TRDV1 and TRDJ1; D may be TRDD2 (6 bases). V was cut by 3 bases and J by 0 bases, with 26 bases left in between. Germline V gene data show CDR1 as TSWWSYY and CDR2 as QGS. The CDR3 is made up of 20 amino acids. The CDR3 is CALGDPLSYGDTRYTDKLIF. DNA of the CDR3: TGTGCTCTTGGGGATCCCTTATCCTACGGTGATACCCGGTACACCGATAAACTCATCTTT.

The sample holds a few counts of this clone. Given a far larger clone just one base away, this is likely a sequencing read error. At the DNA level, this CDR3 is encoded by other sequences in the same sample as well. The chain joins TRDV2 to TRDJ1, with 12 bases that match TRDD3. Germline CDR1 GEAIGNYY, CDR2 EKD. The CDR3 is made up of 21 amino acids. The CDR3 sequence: CACDTVTGGYTIPSHTDKLIF. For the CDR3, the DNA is TGTGCCTGTGACACCGTTACTGGGGGATACACCATTCCTTCCCACACCGATAAGCTCATCTTT.

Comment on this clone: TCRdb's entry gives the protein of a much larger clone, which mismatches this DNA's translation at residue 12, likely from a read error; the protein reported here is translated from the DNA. CDR3 sequence: CALGFPTWDWDPYTDKLIF. DNA for the CDR3: TGTGCTCTTGGTTTCCCTACGTGGGACTGGGACCCTTACACCGATAAACTCATCTTT. The gene calls are TRDV1 and TRDJ1, with D possibly matching TRDD3 (6 bases). The J gene, missing from TCRdb, was assigned here through DNA to germline matching. Germline V gives CDR1 TSWWSYY, CDR2 QGS. CDR3 length equals 19 residues. The V end lost 6 bases, the J end lost 0 bases, and 26 bases lay between the germline ends.

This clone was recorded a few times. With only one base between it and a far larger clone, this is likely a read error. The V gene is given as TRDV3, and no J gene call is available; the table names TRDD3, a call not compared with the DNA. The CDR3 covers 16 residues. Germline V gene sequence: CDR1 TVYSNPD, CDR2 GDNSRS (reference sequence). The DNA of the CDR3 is TGTGCCTCGACTTCCCCTACTGGGGGCCACACCGATAAGCTCATCTTT. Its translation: CASTSPTGGHTDKLIF.

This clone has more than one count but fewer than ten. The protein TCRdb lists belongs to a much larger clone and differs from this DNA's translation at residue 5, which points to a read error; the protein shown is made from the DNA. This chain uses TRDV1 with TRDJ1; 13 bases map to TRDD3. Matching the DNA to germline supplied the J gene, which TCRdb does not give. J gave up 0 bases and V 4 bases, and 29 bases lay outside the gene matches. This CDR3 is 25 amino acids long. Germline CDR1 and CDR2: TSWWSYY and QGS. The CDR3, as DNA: TGTGCTCTTGGGGCCCCATTCCCCGCCCTTTCCTACTTTACTGGGGGATACGAATACACCGATAAACTCATCTTT. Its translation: CALGAPFPALSYFTGGYEYTDKLIF.

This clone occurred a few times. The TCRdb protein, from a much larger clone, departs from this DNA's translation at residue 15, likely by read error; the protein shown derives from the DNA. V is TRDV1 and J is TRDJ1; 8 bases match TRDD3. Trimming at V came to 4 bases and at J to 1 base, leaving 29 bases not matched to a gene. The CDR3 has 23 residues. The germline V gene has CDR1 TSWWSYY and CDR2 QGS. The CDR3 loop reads CALGVTPYPFLILGGRSTDKLIF. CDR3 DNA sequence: TGTGCTCTTGGGGTCACACCTTATCCTTTCCTAATACTGGGGGGTAGGAGCACCGATAAACTCATCTTT.

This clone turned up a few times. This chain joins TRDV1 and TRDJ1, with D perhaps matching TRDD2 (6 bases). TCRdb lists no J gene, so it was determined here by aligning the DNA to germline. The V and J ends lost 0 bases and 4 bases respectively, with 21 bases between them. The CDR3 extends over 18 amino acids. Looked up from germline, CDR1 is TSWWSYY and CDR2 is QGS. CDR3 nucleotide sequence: TGTGCTCTTGGGGAACTAGTATCCTACCGTACTGGTAACGATAAACTCATCTTT. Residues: CALGELVSYRTGNDKLIF.

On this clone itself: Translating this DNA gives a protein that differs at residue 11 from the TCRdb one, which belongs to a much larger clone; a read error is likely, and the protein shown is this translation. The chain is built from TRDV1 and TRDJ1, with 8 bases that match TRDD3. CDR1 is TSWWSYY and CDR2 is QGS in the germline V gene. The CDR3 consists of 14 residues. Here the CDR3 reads CALGAGYANDELIF. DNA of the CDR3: TGTGCTCTTGGGGCGGGATACGCCAACGATGAACTCATCTTT.

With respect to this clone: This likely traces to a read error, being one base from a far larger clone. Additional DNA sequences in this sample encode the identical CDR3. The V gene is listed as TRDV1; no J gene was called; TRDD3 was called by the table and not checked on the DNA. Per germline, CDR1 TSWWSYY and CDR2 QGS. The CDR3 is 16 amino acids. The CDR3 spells CALGELNWGITDKLIF. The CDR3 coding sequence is TGTGCTCTTGGGGAGCTCAACTGGGGGATAACCGATAAACTCATCTTC.

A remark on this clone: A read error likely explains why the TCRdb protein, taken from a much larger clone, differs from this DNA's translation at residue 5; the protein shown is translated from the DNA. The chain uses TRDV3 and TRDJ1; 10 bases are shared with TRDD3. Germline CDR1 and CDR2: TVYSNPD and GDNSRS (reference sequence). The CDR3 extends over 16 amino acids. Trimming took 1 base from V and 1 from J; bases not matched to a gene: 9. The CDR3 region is CAFTVPWGIPTDKLIF. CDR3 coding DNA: TGTGCCTTTACCGTCCCTTGGGGGATACCCACCGATAAACTCATCTTT.

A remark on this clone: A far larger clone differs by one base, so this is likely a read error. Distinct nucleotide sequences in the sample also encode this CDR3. The CDR3: CACVPLGDKRNKLIF. The CDR3 DNA sequence: TGTGCCTGTGTCCCGTTAGGGGATAAGAGGAATAAACTCATCTTT. The chain links TRDV2 to TRDJ1, with 7 bases aligning to TRDD3. TCRdb leaves out the J gene; it was filled in here by matching the DNA to germline. J was trimmed by 6 bases and V by 5 bases; bases with no gene match: 14. The CDR3 is 15 residues long. CDR1 is GEAIGNYY, CDR2 EKD, per germline.

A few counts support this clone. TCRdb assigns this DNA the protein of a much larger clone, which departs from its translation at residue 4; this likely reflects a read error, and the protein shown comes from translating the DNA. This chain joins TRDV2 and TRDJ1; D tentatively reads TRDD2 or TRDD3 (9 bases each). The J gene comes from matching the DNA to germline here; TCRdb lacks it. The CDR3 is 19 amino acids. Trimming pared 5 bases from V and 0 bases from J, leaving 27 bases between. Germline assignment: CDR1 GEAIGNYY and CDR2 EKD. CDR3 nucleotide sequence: TGTGCCTGTGGAGGCCTTCCTACCGGGGGATACAAGGACACCGATAAACTCATCTTT. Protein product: CACGGLPTGGYKDTDKLIF.

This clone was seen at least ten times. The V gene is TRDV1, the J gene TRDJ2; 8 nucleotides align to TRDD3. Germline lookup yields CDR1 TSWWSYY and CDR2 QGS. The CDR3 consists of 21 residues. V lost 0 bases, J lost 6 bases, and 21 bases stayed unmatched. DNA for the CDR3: TGTGCTCTTGGGGAACTAAATAAAACCTACGCCCATACTGGGGGGTCAGCACAACTCTTCTTT. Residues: CALGELNKTYAHTGGSAQLFF.

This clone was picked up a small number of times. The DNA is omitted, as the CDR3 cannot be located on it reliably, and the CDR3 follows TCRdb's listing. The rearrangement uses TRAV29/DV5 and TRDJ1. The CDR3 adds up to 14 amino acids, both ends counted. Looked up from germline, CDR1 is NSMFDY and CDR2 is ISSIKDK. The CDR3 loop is CSVLLCSKRYKLIF.

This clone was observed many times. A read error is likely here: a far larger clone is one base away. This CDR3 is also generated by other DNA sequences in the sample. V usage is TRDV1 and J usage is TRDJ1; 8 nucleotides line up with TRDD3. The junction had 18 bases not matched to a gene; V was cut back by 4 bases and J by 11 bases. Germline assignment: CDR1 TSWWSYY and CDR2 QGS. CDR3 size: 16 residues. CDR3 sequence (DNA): TGTGCTCTTGGGGCCAAACCCATCGTACTGGGGGGTAAGCTCATCTTT. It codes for CALGAKPIVLGGKLIF.

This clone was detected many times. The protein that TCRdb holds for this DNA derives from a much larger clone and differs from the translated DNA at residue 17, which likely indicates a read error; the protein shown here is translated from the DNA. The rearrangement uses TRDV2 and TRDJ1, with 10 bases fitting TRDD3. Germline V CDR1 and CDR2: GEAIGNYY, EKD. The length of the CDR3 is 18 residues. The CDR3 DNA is TGTGCCTGTGACCTTAATATCCCCTGGGGGATAGCGACCGATAAACTCACCTTT. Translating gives CACDLNIPWGIATDKLTF.

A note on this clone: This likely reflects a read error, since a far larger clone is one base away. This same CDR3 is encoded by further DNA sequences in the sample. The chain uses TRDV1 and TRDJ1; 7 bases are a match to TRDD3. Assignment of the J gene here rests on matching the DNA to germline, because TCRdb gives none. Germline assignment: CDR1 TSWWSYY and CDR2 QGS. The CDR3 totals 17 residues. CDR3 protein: CALGDYQYVKVIGKLIF. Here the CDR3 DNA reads TGTGCTCTGGGGGATTACCAATACGTGAAGGTAATTGGGAAACTCATCTTT.

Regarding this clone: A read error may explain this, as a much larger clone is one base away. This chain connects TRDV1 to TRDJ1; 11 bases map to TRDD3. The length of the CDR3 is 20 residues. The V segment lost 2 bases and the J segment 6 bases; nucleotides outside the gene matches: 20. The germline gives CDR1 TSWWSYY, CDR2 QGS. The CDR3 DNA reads TGTGCTCTTGGGGAAGTCGGCACTGCCTCAACTGGGGGATATTCGAATAAACTCATCTTT. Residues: CALGEVGTASTGGYSNKLIF.

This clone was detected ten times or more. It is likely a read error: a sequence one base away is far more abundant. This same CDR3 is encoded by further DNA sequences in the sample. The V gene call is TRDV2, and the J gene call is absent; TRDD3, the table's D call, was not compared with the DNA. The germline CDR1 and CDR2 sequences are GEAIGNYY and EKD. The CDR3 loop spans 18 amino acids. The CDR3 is CACDTLYTGGSYFGKLIF. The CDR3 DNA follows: TGTGCCTGTGACACCCTGTACACTGGGGGATCTTACTTCGGTAAGCTCATCTTT.

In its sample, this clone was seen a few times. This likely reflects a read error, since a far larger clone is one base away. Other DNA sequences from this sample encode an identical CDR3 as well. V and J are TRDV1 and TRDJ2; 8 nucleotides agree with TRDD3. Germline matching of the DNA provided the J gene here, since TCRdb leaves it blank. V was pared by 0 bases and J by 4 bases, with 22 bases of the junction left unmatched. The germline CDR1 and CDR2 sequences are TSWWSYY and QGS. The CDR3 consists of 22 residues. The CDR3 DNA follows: TGTGCTCTTGGGGAACTACTGCCTTCTCAGGCCTACTGGGGATACAAGACAGCACAACTCTTCTTT. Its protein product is CALGELLPSQAYWGYKTAQLFF.

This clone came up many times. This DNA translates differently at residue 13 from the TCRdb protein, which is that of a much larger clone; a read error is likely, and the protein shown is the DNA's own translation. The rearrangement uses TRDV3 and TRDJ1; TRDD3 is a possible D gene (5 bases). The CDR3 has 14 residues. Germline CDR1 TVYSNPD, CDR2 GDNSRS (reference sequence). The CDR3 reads CASQGGLYTDKLTF. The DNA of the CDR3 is TGTGCCTCCCAGGGGGGTTTGTACACCGATAAACTCACCTTT. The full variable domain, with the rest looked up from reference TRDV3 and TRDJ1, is CDKVTQSSPDQTVASGSEVVLLCTYDTVYSNPDLFWYRIRPDYSFQFVFYGDNSRSEGADFTQGRFSVKHILTQKAFHLVISPVRTEDSATYYCASQGGLYTDKLTFGKGTRVTVEP.

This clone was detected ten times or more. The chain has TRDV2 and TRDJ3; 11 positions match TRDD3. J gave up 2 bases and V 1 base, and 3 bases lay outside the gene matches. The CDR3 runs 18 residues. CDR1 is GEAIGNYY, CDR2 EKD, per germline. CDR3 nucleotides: TGTGCCTGTGACACTGGGGGATACGGCACCTGGGACACCCGACAGATGTTTTTC. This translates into CACDTGGYGTWDTRQMFF.

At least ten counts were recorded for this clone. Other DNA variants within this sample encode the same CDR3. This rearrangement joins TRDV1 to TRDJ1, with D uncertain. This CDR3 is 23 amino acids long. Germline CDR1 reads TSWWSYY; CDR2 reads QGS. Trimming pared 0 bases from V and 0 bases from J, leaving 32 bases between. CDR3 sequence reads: CALGELNAAFLLGALGYTDKLIF. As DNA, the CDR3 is TGTGCTCTTGGGGAACTTAACGCCGCTTTTTTACTAGGGGCCCTTGGGTACACCGATAAACTCATCTTT.

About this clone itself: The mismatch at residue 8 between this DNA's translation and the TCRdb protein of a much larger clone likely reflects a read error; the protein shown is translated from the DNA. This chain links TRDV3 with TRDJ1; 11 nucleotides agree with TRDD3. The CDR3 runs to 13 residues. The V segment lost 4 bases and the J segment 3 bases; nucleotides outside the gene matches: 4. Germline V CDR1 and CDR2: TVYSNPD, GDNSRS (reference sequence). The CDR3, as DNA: TGTGCCTGCAGTGGGGGATACGCCGATAAACTCATCTTT. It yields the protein CACSGGYADKLIF.